Listed here is a single TCR beta chain. V was clipped by 3 bases and J by 4 bases, with 13 bases between them. The CDR3 is made up of 15 amino acids. Germline CDR1 SNHLY, CDR2 FYNNEI. As originally analysed: Estimation of nucleated cell counts relied on the amplification of reference gene primers. Sequencing used immunoSEQ multiplex PCR; TCRdb keeps in-frame clones, though not all of them. V and J calls and clone size are as listed in that table; D and trimming were resolved from the DNA. This table holds a few hundred thousand clones, over 75% found once. The record originates from a study of blood T cell repertoires in COVID-19. Study-level information: Collection of acute and convalescent COVID-19 samples took place in the United States, Italy and Spain. Sources were T cells, B-cell-depleted T cells, or PBMCs; the material itself was cDNA or gDNA.

The material sequenced was peripheral blood. The receptor's source is a man under 40 who had recovered from COVID-19. The chain employs TRBV2 and TRBJ1-5, with D hard to call. CDR3 bases: TGTGCCAGCAGTGACTGGGGAGGCGTGAATCAGCCCCAGCATTTT. Protein product: CASSDWGGVNQPQHF.